The 5 T cell receptor beta chains listed next were all sequenced from one sample in a study of radiation and T cells in renal cell carcinoma. The repertoire was sequenced with immunoSEQ multiplex PCR; TCRdb's copy has only in-frame clones and lacks some. The data show around 94,000 clones, around 85% seen once. The time point is: blood 4 weeks post-SBRT, at nephrectomy. Noted treatment: 15 Gy SBRT to primary tumor, nephrectomy 4 weeks later. The specimen comprised blood, sampled from a patient whose treatment included radiotherapy and nephrectomy. The receptors were sampled from a man aged 50-59 years with renal cell carcinoma.

This chain uses TRBV2 with TRBJ2-7; 8 bases line up with TRBD1. The CDR3 loop spans 14 amino acids. V lost 5 bases to trimming and J lost 4 bases; unmatched junction nucleotides: 7. Germline values: CDR1 SNHLY, CDR2 FYNNEI. The CDR3 protein is CASSSGQGTYEQYF. For the CDR3, the DNA is TGTGCCAGCAGTTCAGGACAGGGAACATACGAGCAGTACTTC.

The chain couples TRBV5-1 to TRBJ1-1; TRBD1 is a possible D gene (6 bases). Germline values: CDR1 SGHRS, CDR2 YFSETQ. V was clipped by 4 bases and J by 1 base, with 11 bases between them. This CDR3 is built from 14 residues. CDR3 DNA: TGCGCCAGCAGCCGAAGAGGGGGGAACACTGAAGCTTTCTTT. Translating gives CASSRRGGNTEAFF. Full variable domain (outside the CDR3, taken from reference TRBV5-1 and TRBJ1-1): KAGVTQTPRYLIKTRGQQVTLSCSPISGHRSVSWYQQTPGQGLQFLFEYFSETQRNKGNFPGRFSGRQFSNSRSEMNVSTLELGDSALYLCASSRRGGNTEAFFGQGTRLTVV.

Concerning this clone itself: One junction end does not reproduce the germline sequence, and a read error may be involved. V gene TRBV7-7 combines with J gene TRBJ1-5, with a possible D match to TRBD1 (5 bases). The CDR3 is 13 amino acids. The germline V gene encodes CDR1 SSHAT and CDR2 FNYEAQ (reference sequence). The DNA of the CDR3 is TGTGCTAGCAGTCCTAACCCAGGGCAGCCCCAGCATTTT. Translation: CASSPNPGQPQHF. Drawing the rest from reference TRBV7-7 and TRBJ1-5, the complete variable domain is GAGVSQSPRYKVTKRGQDVTLRCDPISSHATLYWYQQALGQGPEFLTYFNYEAQPDKSGLPSDRFSAERPEGSISTLTIQRTEQRDSAMYRCASSPNPGQPQHFGDGTRLSIL.

The genes are TRBV28 and TRBJ2-7; 8 nucleotides line up with TRBD1. CDR3 length: 14 residues. After removal of 4 bases from V and 4 bases from J, the junction contained 6 bases not matched to a gene. CDR1 is MDHEN, CDR2 SYDVKM, per germline. The CDR3 DNA reads TGTGCCAGCAGTTCCGGGACAGGCCGGTACGAGCAGTACTTC. It translates to CASSSGTGRYEQYF.

The chain links TRBV25-1 to TRBJ2-1; 8 bases are shared with TRBD2. The CDR3 covers 18 residues. V gave up 4 bases and J gave up 3 bases; unmatched junction bases: 14. Looked up from germline, CDR1 is MGHDK and CDR2 is SYGVNS. The CDR3 region is CASSAGPRLAQNYNEQFF. Written as DNA, the CDR3 is TGTGCCAGCAGTGCCGGACCCAGACTAGCGCAGAACTACAATGAGCAGTTCTTC.